The next 3 T cell receptor beta chains were all read from a single sample in a study of T cell repertoires in cytomegalovirus infection. TCRdb processed the reads anew with MiXCR; each CDR3 protein has one entry. Among 900,000 to 950,000 distinct CDR3 sequences, around 30% were seen once, and the ten largest hold over 12%. These receptors' targets are unknown. The sample consisted of cultured CD8+ T cells from PBMCs, taken from culture after CMV antigen stimulation. All receptors come from a human donor in good health (CMV status not recorded). Some clones in this sample may be carry-over from other donors' samples.

There are many counts of this clonotype. The V and J genes are TRBV4-1 and TRBJ1-1, with D hard to call. Trimming took 0 bases from V and 4 from J, leaving 6 bases between them. From germline, CDR1 is MGHRA and CDR2 YSYEKL. This CDR3 contains 13 residues. Written as DNA, the CDR3 is TGCGCCAGCAGCCAAGATCGGGGCACTGAAGCTTTCTTT. Amino acid sequence: CASSQDRGTEAFF.

The genes are TRBV29-1 and TRBJ2-7, with no clear D. Germline assignment: CDR1 SQVTM and CDR2 ANQGSEA. The CDR3 totals 14 residues. Deletions cut 7 bases from V and 0 bases from J, with 16 bases between. CDR3 in amino acids: CSAETTDHSYEQYF. CDR3 nucleotide sequence: TGCAGCGCGGAGACCACGGACCACTCCTACGAGCAGTACTTC.

The chain joins TRBV24-1 to TRBJ2-2; 7 bases agree with TRBD1. CDR1 and CDR2 from the germline V gene are KGHDR and SFDVKD. This CDR3 is 15 amino acids long. Losses at the gene ends were 4 bases for V and 3 bases for J; bases not matched to a gene: 4. The CDR3 is CATSEGTEYTGELFF. CDR3 DNA: TGTGCCACCAGTGAGGGGACAGAGTACACCGGGGAGCTGTTTTTT.